These 18 T cell receptor beta chains share one sample of origin, sequenced in a study of T cells after somatic rescue of genetic block (TCRdb year 2020). The library was obtained by the immunoSEQ multiplex PCR assay. TCRdb took this table from immuneACCESS and kept in-frame rearrangements with V and J called. Such tables lack part of the clones; where checked against another copy, unresolved V genes explain under half of the gap, and the rest is unexplained. The sample table shows 45,000 to 70,000 clones, and 90% to 97% are seen once. The leading ten clones occupy 0.075% to 0.095% of the sample. Source material: peripheral blood mononuclear cells (PBMCs). The receptors shown here come from a child less than two years old.

The chain links TRBV19 to TRBJ2-3; D is unresolved. Trimming left V 6 bases short and J 3 bases short, with 16 bases between. The germline CDR1 and CDR2 sequences are LNHDA and SQIVND (reference sequence). The CDR3 is 15 amino acids. The CDR3 DNA reads as TGTGCCAGTAGCCCCGGGTGGAGTTCGACAGATACGCAGTATTTT. Its protein is CASSPGWSSTDTQYF.

V and J are TRBV2 and TRBJ2-3; D gene ambiguous. V was trimmed by 6 bases and J by 4 bases, leaving 11 bases between them. This CDR3 comprises 13 residues. Germline lookup yields CDR1 SNHLY and CDR2 FYNNEI. The DNA of the CDR3 is TGTGCCAGCAGGCGCGATGGGGCAGATACGCAGTATTTT. Its translation is CASRRDGADTQYF.

This clone showed up just once. V usage is TRBV4-1 and J usage is TRBJ1-2; D not resolved. The CDR3 extends over 15 amino acids. Between the trimmed V and J ends, which lost 0 bases and 1 base, there was a span of 9 bases. Per germline, CDR1 MGHRA and CDR2 YSYEKL. In nucleotides, the CDR3 is TGCGCCAGCAGCCAAGAAGACAATTTTAACTATGGCTACACCTTC. Translation: CASSQEDNFNYGYTF.

The rearrangement links TRBV6-6 to TRBJ2-2, with 12 bases lining up with TRBD2. Losses at the gene ends were 7 bases for V and 7 bases for J; bases not matched to a gene: 4. This CDR3 spans 14 amino acids. CDR1 is MNHNY and CDR2 is SVGAGI in the germline V gene (reference sequence). The CDR3 region is CASNGLAGYGELFF. The DNA of the CDR3 is TGTGCCAGCAATGGACTAGCGGGGTACGGGGAGCTGTTTTTT.

V and J are TRBV28 and TRBJ1-1, with 8 bases matching TRBD1. Germline V gives CDR1 MDHEN, CDR2 SYDVKM. The CDR3 is 14 amino acids. V was pared by 4 bases and J by 6 bases, with 7 bases of the junction left unmatched. Here the CDR3 DNA reads TGTGCCAGCAGTTCCCCACAGGGGGAAGCTGAAGCTTTCTTT. Residues: CASSSPQGEAEAFF.

V gene TRBV7-3 combines with J gene TRBJ2-1; 10 nucleotides agree with TRBD2. This CDR3 spans 18 amino acids. J gave up 5 bases and V 0 bases, and 10 bases lay outside the gene matches. Germline assignment: CDR1 SGHTA and CDR2 FQGTGA. CDR3 bases: TGTGCCAGCAGCTTAACGTTTTGGGCCGGGACTAGCGACAATGAGCAGTTCTTC. Translating it yields CASSLTFWAGTSDNEQFF.

The chain has TRBV10-2 and TRBJ2-7; 15 bases agree with TRBD2. The junction had 8 bases not matched to a gene; V was cut back by 5 bases and J by 0 bases. Germline V CDR1 and CDR2: WSHSY, SAAADI. The CDR3 is 18 residues long. CDR3 amino acids: CASSPGTSGRYYSYEQYF. The CDR3 coding sequence is TGCGCCAGCAGTCCCGGGACTAGCGGGAGGTATTACTCCTACGAGCAGTACTTC.

A note on this clone: A read error may produce the germline difference seen at one junction end. V usage is TRBV27 and J usage is TRBJ2-1; the match to TRBD2 covers 8 bases. The germline V gene encodes CDR1 MNHEY and CDR2 SMNVEV (reference sequence). The CDR3 has 12 residues. CDR3 coding DNA: TGTGCCAGCAGTTTCCCAGGACTAGCCCCTCTCTTC. It encodes CASSFPGLAPLF.

This clone was counted a single time. The chain couples TRBV5-4 to TRBJ2-1; 14 bases fit TRBD2. The J segment lost 7 bases and the V segment lost 3 bases, leaving 0 bases of the junction unmatched. The CDR3 is 14 amino acids. Germline-derived CDR1 and CDR2 are SGHNT and YYREEE (reference sequence). CDR3 in DNA: TGTGCCAGCAGCTGGACTAGCGGGAGGAATGAGCAGTTCTTC. It yields the protein CASSWTSGRNEQFF.

The V call is TRBV7-6, the J call TRBJ2-3, with 11 bases lining up with TRBD2. The CDR3 has 16 amino acids. After removal of 3 bases from V and 3 bases from J, the junction contained 5 bases not matched to a gene. Germline V gives CDR1 SGHVS, CDR2 FNYEAQ. The CDR3 DNA follows: TGTGCCAGCAGCTTTAGCGGGAGGGTAGGGACAGATACGCAGTATTTT. It specifies CASSFSGRVGTDTQYF. Combining the CDR3 with reference TRBV7-6 and TRBJ2-3 gives the whole variable domain GAGVSQSPRYKVTKRGQDVALRCDPISGHVSLYWYRQALGQGPEFLTYFNYEAQQDKSGLPNDRFSAERPEGSISTLTIQRTEQRDSAMYRCASSFSGRVGTDTQYFGPGTRLTVL.

This chain joins TRBV13 and TRBJ2-5; TRBD1 agrees at 8 bases. This CDR3 comprises 15 residues. Germline CDR1 reads PRHDT; CDR2 reads FYEKMQ (reference sequence). The trim removed 6 bases at V and 1 base at J, leaving 7 bases unmatched. In DNA form, the CDR3 reads TGTGCCAGCAGTTTTAGTGGGACAGGCCAAGAGACCCAGTACTTC. This translates into CASSFSGTGQETQYF.

This chain connects TRBV7-9 to TRBJ2-7, with 9 bases lining up with TRBD2. Trimming at V came to 8 bases and at J to 5 bases, leaving 4 bases not matched to a gene. Germline CDR1 SEHNR, CDR2 FQNEAQ (reference sequence). CDR3 length: 12 residues. This CDR3 is CASRAGGNEQYF. As DNA, the CDR3 is TGTGCCAGCCGAGCGGGAGGAAACGAGCAGTACTTC.

The genes are TRBV30 and TRBJ2-1, with D maybe TRBD2 (5 bases). The CDR3 is made up of 15 amino acids. Trimming left V 1 base short and J 9 bases short, with 19 bases between. Per the germline V gene, CDR1 is GTSNPN and CDR2 is SVGIG (reference sequence). This chain's CDR3 is CAWSGLALALREQFF. CDR3 sequence (DNA): TGTGCCTGGAGTGGGCTAGCCCTCGCTCTCCGTGAGCAGTTCTTC.

The chain combines TRBV7-8 with TRBJ1-1; maybe TRBD1 (5 bases). CDR3 length: 12 residues. Deletions cut 5 bases from V and 5 bases from J, with 9 bases between. Germline CDR1 and CDR2: SGHVS and FQNEAQ. The CDR3 spells CASSPTGTEAFF. The CDR3 DNA follows: TGTGCCAGCAGCCCCACAGGTACTGAAGCTTTCTTT.

J is TRBJ2-1 and V is TRBV29-1; TRBD2 agrees at 16 bases. Germline V gene sequence: CDR1 SQVTM, CDR2 ANQGSEA. The CDR3 is made up of 17 amino acids. Trimming removed 7 bases from V and 3 bases from J; junction bases left unmatched: 9. The CDR3: CSATGTSGRALYNEQFF. The CDR3 DNA reads TGCAGCGCCACCGGGACTAGCGGGAGGGCCCTCTACAATGAGCAGTTCTTC.

The genes are TRBV2 and TRBJ2-7, with 11 bases fitting TRBD2. The CDR3 is 16 amino acids. In germline, CDR1 is SNHLY, CDR2 FYNNEI. The V and J ends lost 5 bases and 4 bases, in that order; junction bases with no gene match: 10. The CDR3 region is CASSRAPTSGIYEQYF. The CDR3 DNA reads as TGTGCCAGCAGTCGCGCCCCGACTAGCGGGATTTACGAGCAGTACTTC.

The V call is TRBV28, the J call TRBJ1-1, with 7 bases aligning to TRBD1. This CDR3 contains 15 residues. CDR1 is MDHEN and CDR2 is SYDVKM in the germline V gene. Trimming took 3 bases from V and 2 from J; bases not matched to a gene: 6. The CDR3 protein is CASSFSDRRNTEAFF. In DNA, the CDR3 is TGTGCCAGCAGTTTTTCGGACAGGCGTAACACTGAAGCTTTCTTT.

The rearrangement joins TRBV7-3 to TRBJ2-3; a weak D match, TRBD2 (5 bases). The V end was cut by 1 base, the J end by 0 bases, with 8 bases between. Germline V gene data show CDR1 as SGHTA and CDR2 as FQGTGA. This CDR3 is 15 amino acids long. CDR3 amino acids: CASSLIGGSTDTQYF. In DNA, the CDR3 is TGTGCCAGCAGCTTAATCGGCGGGAGCACAGATACGCAGTATTTT.